What follows are 26 T cell receptor beta chains derived from one specimen sequenced in a study of CD8+ T cells in alopecia areata. It was cDNA, reverse transcribed from extracted RNA, that served as the sequencing template. Method: immunoSEQ multiplex PCR; TCRdb's copy keeps in-frame clones and lacks some. The sample has roughly 180,000 clones, more than 55% seen once. Indicated treatment: oral pan-JAK inhibitor, 5-10 mg twice daily. The sample here was CD4+ T cells sorted from blood, taken at week 4, from a patient treated with tofacitinib. These receptors originate from a human donor with alopecia areata.

This clone was counted a few times. This chain uses TRBV5-4 with TRBJ2-1; tentative D call: TRBD2 (7 bases). V was pared by 6 bases and J by 10 bases, with 20 bases between. Germline assignment: CDR1 SGHNT and CDR2 YYREEE (reference sequence). This CDR3 has 14 amino acids. The CDR3, as DNA: TGTGCCAGCACCTCCGGGGGAGGGACAAAGGAGCAGTTCTTC. Translation: CASTSGGGTKEQFF.

The V gene is TRBV30, the J gene TRBJ1-5; 8 nucleotides agree with TRBD1. V was clipped by 1 base and J by 7 bases; unmatched bases: 12. CDR3 length: 16 residues. Germline CDR1 and CDR2: GTSNPN and SVGIG (reference sequence). The CDR3 region is CAWSGYSGGAGQPQHF. The CDR3 region has the DNA TGTGCCTGGAGTGGTTACTCAGGGGGCGCAGGGCAGCCCCAGCATTTT.

The rearrangement uses TRBV5-1 and TRBJ2-5, with D tentatively TRBD2 (5 bases). The CDR3 spans 15 residues. Germline CDR1 is SGHRS and CDR2 is YFSETQ. The V end was cut by 4 bases, the J end by 0 bases, with 13 bases between. The CDR3 sequence is CASSALGGYQETQYF. Written as DNA, the CDR3 is TGCGCCAGCAGCGCCCTGGGCGGGTACCAAGAGACCCAGTACTTC.

The chain recombines TRBV25-1 with TRBJ1-4; D may be TRBD1 (5 bases). Trimming stripped 4 bases from V and 4 bases from J, with 13 bases between. CDR1 MGHDK and CDR2 SYGVNS come from the germline V gene. The CDR3 is 15 residues long. The CDR3 sequence is CASSATGTINEKLFF. CDR3 nucleotides: TGTGCCAGCAGTGCAACCGGGACGATTAATGAAAAACTGTTTTTT.

The gene calls are TRBV5-1 and TRBJ2-5; D is unclear. Trimming shortened V by 1 base and J by 4 bases, and 14 bases separated the two germline ends. CDR3 length: 15 residues. Germline values: CDR1 SGHRS, CDR2 YFSETQ. The CDR3 spells CASSLSPTVGETQYF. The CDR3 bases are TGCGCCAGCAGCTTGTCTCCGACGGTTGGAGAGACCCAGTACTTC.

V and J are TRBV4-1 and TRBJ1-2; TRBD1 aligns across 12 bases. V was pared by 3 bases and J by 2 bases, with 4 bases of the junction left unmatched. This CDR3 contains 16 residues. Germline-derived CDR1 and CDR2 are MGHRA and YSYEKL. The CDR3 nucleotides read TGCGCCAGCAGCCAGGGGACAGGGGGCGTCAACTATGGCTACACCTTC. Its translation: CASSQGTGGVNYGYTF.

A few counts support this clone. This chain uses TRBV6-4 with TRBJ2-7, with D perhaps matching TRBD2 (6 bases). The V gene's germline CDR1 is MRHNA and CDR2 SNTAGT. V was shortened by 6 bases and J by 5 bases, with 20 bases between the two germline ends. The length of the CDR3 is 15 residues. CDR3 nucleotides: TGTGCCAGCAGGCCGACTAGGCCGCTGGCCCACGAGCAGTACTTC. It translates to CASRPTRPLAHEQYF.

The chain combines TRBV5-1 with TRBJ1-2; 8 positions agree with TRBD1. J lost 8 bases, V lost 4 bases, and 16 bases had no gene match. CDR1 and CDR2 from the germline V gene are SGHRS and YFSETQ. This CDR3 has 16 residues. The chain's CDR3 is CASSPKGQGIVRGYTF. CDR3 DNA: TGCGCCAGCAGCCCTAAAGGACAGGGAATTGTGCGAGGCTACACCTTC.

A remark on this clone: The same CDR3 can be traced to other DNA sequences in this sample. The gene calls are TRBV30 and TRBJ1-5; D remains unclear. Between the trimmed V and J ends, which lost 2 bases and 0 bases, there was a span of 5 bases. Germline assignment: CDR1 GTSNPN and CDR2 SVGIG (reference sequence). The CDR3 extends over 13 amino acids. DNA for the CDR3: TGTGCCTGGAGTAAGGATAGCAATCAGCCCCAGCATTTT. As protein: CAWSKDSNQPQHF.

This clone has a single count. This chain uses TRBV7-4 with TRBJ2-7, with D perhaps being TRBD1 or TRBD2 (5 bases each). Trimming removed 0 bases from V and 5 bases from J, with 8 bases in between. This CDR3 has 13 residues. The germline gives CDR1 SGHVT, CDR2 SQSDAQ. The CDR3: CASSLARGHEQYF. CDR3 sequence (DNA): TGTGCCAGCAGCTTAGCCCGGGGCCACGAGCAGTACTTC.

V is TRBV5-4 and J is TRBJ2-1; 8 nucleotides match TRBD1. CDR3 length equals 16 residues. Losses at the gene ends were 0 bases for V and 5 bases for J; bases not matched to a gene: 7. CDR1 and CDR2 from the germline V gene are SGHNT and YYREEE (reference sequence). The CDR3 spells CASSLVTGVGNNEQFF. The DNA for the CDR3 is TGTGCCAGCAGCTTGGTGACAGGGGTGGGAAACAATGAGCAGTTCTTC.

CDR3 in amino acids: CASKTSGSNEQFF. CDR3 DNA sequence: TGTGCCAGCAAAACTAGCGGGAGCAATGAGCAGTTCTTC. The chain couples TRBV6-5 to TRBJ2-1; 11 bases line up with TRBD2. CDR3 length equals 13 residues. Germline CDR1 reads MNHEY; CDR2 reads SVGAGI. V lost 7 bases, J lost 6 bases, and 2 bases stayed unmatched.

The genes are TRBV10-3 and TRBJ1-1; 11 nucleotides agree with TRBD1. From germline, CDR1 is ENHRY and CDR2 SYGVKD. V was clipped by 5 bases and J by 6 bases; unmatched bases: 5. The CDR3 totals 14 residues. CDR3 residues: CAISQGQGVAEAFF. The CDR3, as DNA: TGTGCCATCAGTCAGGGACAGGGGGTCGCTGAAGCTTTCTTT.

The chain carries TRBV11-2 and TRBJ2-1; a possible D gene is TRBD2 (5 bases). V lost 6 bases and J 7 bases, leaving 19 bases between the germline ends. The CDR3 runs to 15 residues. Germline lookup yields CDR1 SGHAT and CDR2 FQNNGV. CDR3 region: CASSSEWGPGNEQFF. CDR3 bases: TGTGCCAGCAGTTCTGAGTGGGGTCCGGGGAATGAGCAGTTCTTC.

This clone was recorded a few times. This sequence joins TRBV11-2 and TRBJ2-4; TRBD1 aligns across 7 bases. There are 12 residues in the CDR3. Germline CDR1 reads SGHAT; CDR2 reads FQNNGV. V trimming: 4 bases; J trimming: 6 bases; junction bases outside the gene matches: 0. The CDR3 bases are TGTGCCAGCAGCTCAGGGGGAAACATTCAGTACTTC. The encoded protein is CASSSGGNIQYF.

The genes are TRBV7-2 and TRBJ2-5; no firm D call. Trimming took 0 bases from V and 5 from J, leaving 4 bases between them. The CDR3 totals 12 residues. Germline CDR1 is SGHTA and CDR2 is FQGNSA. CDR3: CASSLAVETQYF. CDR3 DNA: TGTGCCAGCAGCTTAGCAGTGGAGACCCAGTACTTC.

The chain recombines TRBV29-1 with TRBJ1-4; 7 bases map to TRBD1. J was trimmed by 3 bases and V by 6 bases; bases with no gene match: 4. Germline V gives CDR1 SQVTM, CDR2 ANQGSEA. The CDR3 covers 13 residues. This chain's CDR3 is CSVPGQSNEKLFF. CDR3 nucleotide sequence: TGCAGCGTCCCGGGACAGTCTAATGAAAAACTGTTTTTT.

This chain uses TRBV18 with TRBJ2-1; 11 bases map to TRBD2. V lost 8 bases to trimming and J lost 5 bases; unmatched junction nucleotides: 8. CDR1 KGHSH and CDR2 LQKENI come from the germline V gene. This CDR3 spans 15 amino acids. The CDR3 sequence: CASTTTSGVNNEQFF. CDR3 sequence (DNA): TGTGCCAGCACAACGACTAGCGGGGTTAACAATGAGCAGTTCTTC.

The chain uses TRBV11-2 and TRBJ1-5; D is unclear. V shed 1 base and J shed 1 base, with 5 bases lying between them. The germline V gene encodes CDR1 SGHAT and CDR2 FQNNGV. There are 14 residues in the CDR3. The chain's CDR3 is CASSLGPSNQPQHF. The DNA for the CDR3 is TGTGCCAGCAGCTTAGGCCCGAGCAATCAGCCCCAGCATTTT.

The chain couples TRBV9 to TRBJ1-3; TRBD1 is a possible D gene (6 bases). The germline V and J ends were trimmed by 8 bases and 0 bases, with 9 bases remaining between them. The CDR3 runs to 13 residues. The germline CDR1 and CDR2 sequences are SGDLS and YYNGEE. CDR3 region: CASTGLSGNTIYF. The CDR3 coding sequence is TGTGCCAGTACAGGGCTCTCTGGAAACACCATATATTTT.

Only a few counts were recorded for this clone. The CDR3 coding sequence is TGTGCCAGCAGCCCGGGACTAGCTCCTTGGTCGCAGTATTTT. Its translation: CASSPGLAPWSQYF. This sequence joins TRBV9 and TRBJ2-3, with 9 bases fitting TRBD2. The V segment lost 4 bases and the J segment 10 bases; nucleotides outside the gene matches: 10. The CDR3 has 14 residues. Per the germline V gene, CDR1 is SGDLS and CDR2 is YYNGEE.

The gene calls are TRBV2 and TRBJ1-5; D is undetermined. The CDR3 sequence is 14 residues long. Germline V CDR1 and CDR2: SNHLY, FYNNEI. Trimming pared 3 bases from V and 0 bases from J, leaving 6 bases between. CDR3 nucleotides: TGTGCCAGCAGTGACGACTATAGCAATCAGCCCCAGCATTTT. This translates into CASSDDYSNQPQHF.

The rearrangement uses TRBV25-1 and TRBJ2-7; possible D gene TRBD1, 5 bases. V was pared by 4 bases and J by 0 bases, with 19 bases between. The germline V gene encodes CDR1 MGHDK and CDR2 SYGVNS. The CDR3 runs 17 residues. CDR3 loop: CASSAMAGRSTSYEQYF. CDR3 bases: TGTGCCAGCAGTGCTATGGCAGGGCGCAGTACCTCCTACGAGCAGTACTTC.

J is TRBJ2-3 and V is TRBV10-3; D not certain. The germline CDR1 and CDR2 sequences are ENHRY and SYGVKD. This CDR3 region has 14 residues. V shed 5 bases and J shed 0 bases, with 9 bases lying between them. The CDR3 is CAISPEPSTDTQYF. Written as DNA, the CDR3 is TGTGCCATCAGTCCCGAACCCAGCACAGATACGCAGTATTTT.

The chain couples TRBV7-9 to TRBJ1-5, with TRBD1 matching over 9 bases. The CDR3 contains 17 residues. Trimming at V came to 5 bases and at J to 1 base, leaving 9 bases not matched to a gene. Germline-derived CDR1 and CDR2 are SEHNR and FQNEAQ (reference sequence). The CDR3 is CASSGTGGGRSNQPQHF. In DNA, the CDR3 is TGTGCCAGCAGCGGTACAGGGGGCGGTCGAAGCAATCAGCCCCAGCATTTT.

This clone has only a few counts. The V call is TRBV2, the J call TRBJ1-1; D unclear. The CDR3 length is 13 residues. Trimming took 4 bases from V and 1 from J, leaving 7 bases between them. In germline, CDR1 is SNHLY, CDR2 FYNNEI. CDR3: CASSARENTEAFF. In DNA, the CDR3 is TGTGCCAGCAGTGCGAGAGAGAACACTGAAGCTTTCTTT.